What follows are 17 T cell receptor beta chains derived from one specimen sequenced in a study of blood T cell repertoires in COVID-19. Assay: immunoSEQ multiplex PCR; the TCRdb copy retains only in-frame clones and omits some. The sample includes tens of thousands of clones, roughly four fifths of them seen just once. What was sequenced was peripheral blood. Receptors originate from a woman aged 55-69 years with acute or convalescent COVID-19.

CDR3 loop: CASREGHLIYEQYF. DNA for the CDR3: TGTGCCAGCCGAGAGGGTCATTTAATTTACGAGCAGTACTTC. This sequence joins TRBV7-2 and TRBJ2-7; D is possibly TRBD2 (5 bases). Germline V lookup: CDR1 SGHTA, CDR2 FQGNSA. The ends were cut back, 8 bases at V and 4 bases at J, with 18 bases in the middle. The CDR3 consists of 14 residues.

This rearrangement joins TRBV9 to TRBJ1-2, with 7 nucleotides matching TRBD1. Trimming at V came to 2 bases and at J to 4 bases, leaving 8 bases not matched to a gene. This CDR3 spans 15 amino acids. Germline V lookup: CDR1 SGDLS, CDR2 YYNGEE. The CDR3 DNA reads TGTGCCAGCAGCGTCGGGACAGTTTTATCCTATGGCTACACCTTC. It encodes CASSVGTVLSYGYTF.

The chain has TRBV19 and TRBJ1-1; TRBD1 aligns across 7 bases. In germline, CDR1 is LNHDA, CDR2 SQIVND (reference sequence). The J segment lost 0 bases and the V segment lost 5 bases, leaving 6 bases of the junction unmatched. The CDR3 is made up of 15 amino acids. The CDR3 loop is CASSQTGALNTEAFF. The CDR3, as DNA: TGTGCCAGTAGTCAAACAGGGGCCTTGAACACTGAAGCTTTCTTT.

CDR3 sequence (DNA): TGTGCCAGCAGCTTGGGGGATAAGCGGAGCTACACCTTC. This translates into CASSLGDKRSYTF. V gene TRBV5-4 combines with J gene TRBJ1-2; no definite D call. Germline CDR1 reads SGHNT; CDR2 reads YYREEE (reference sequence). The V end was cut by 0 bases, the J end by 9 bases, with 12 bases between. CDR3 length: 13 residues.

The rearrangement joins TRBV30 to TRBJ1-5, with D hard to call. Germline CDR1 is GTSNPN and CDR2 is SVGIG (reference sequence). The germline V and J ends were trimmed by 1 base and 7 bases, with 14 bases remaining between them. The CDR3 has 14 residues. CDR3 DNA: TGTGCCTGGAGTGGGCAATCCCCGGGGCAGCCCCAGCATTTT. Translation: CAWSGQSPGQPQHF. Full variable domain (rest looked up from reference TRBV30 and TRBJ1-5): SQTIHQWPATLVQPVGSPLSLECTVEGTSNPNLYWYRQAAGRGLQLLFYSVGIGQISSEVPQNLSASRPQDRQFILSSKKLLLSDSGFYLCAWSGQSPGQPQHFGDGTRLSIL.

CDR3 loop: CSVERGNTEAFF. CDR3 in DNA: TGCAGCGTTGAAAGGGGGAACACTGAAGCTTTCTTT. The chain uses TRBV29-1 and TRBJ1-1; tentative D call: TRBD1 (5 bases). CDR1 and CDR2 from the germline V gene are SQVTM and ANQGSEA. V was trimmed by 2 bases and J by 1 base, leaving 5 bases between them. This CDR3 has 12 amino acids.

This chain links TRBV6-5 with TRBJ2-7, with 10 bases fitting TRBD2. After removal of 4 bases from V and 3 bases from J, the junction contained 6 bases not matched to a gene. Germline V lookup: CDR1 MNHEY, CDR2 SVGAGI. The CDR3 length is 15 residues. The CDR3 coding sequence is TGTGCCAGCAGTTCTGGACTAGCGGTTAACTACGAGCAGTACTTC. This encodes CASSSGLAVNYEQYF.

The rearrangement uses TRBV2 and TRBJ2-6, with D possibly being TRBD1 (5 bases). This CDR3 is built from 15 residues. Germline loops: CDR1 SNHLY, CDR2 FYNNEI. V gave up 5 bases and J gave up 0 bases, with 8 bases separating them. The DNA of the CDR3 is TGTGCCAGCAGTAGACAGCTCTCTGGGGCCAACGTCCTGACTTTC. It translates to CASSRQLSGANVLTF.

The chain is built from TRBV5-4 and TRBJ2-5, with D perhaps TRBD1 (5 bases). Trimming left V 5 bases short and J 4 bases short, with 12 bases between. The CDR3 is made up of 13 amino acids. Germline lookup yields CDR1 SGHNT and CDR2 YYREEE (reference sequence). DNA of the CDR3: TGTGCCAGCAGATCCCAGGGTATAGAGACCCAGTACTTC. As protein: CASRSQGIETQYF.

The V call is TRBV2, the J call TRBJ1-2; maybe TRBD1 (5 bases). The CDR3 has 12 amino acids. The V gene lost 4 bases and the J gene lost 6 bases, with 9 bases spanning the gap. Germline loops: CDR1 SNHLY, CDR2 FYNNEI. The CDR3 DNA is TGTGCCAGCAGTGTAAAGGGGCATGGCTACACCTTC. This encodes CASSVKGHGYTF.

The J gene is TRBJ1-2, the V gene TRBV19; D might be TRBD1 (5 bases). From germline, CDR1 is LNHDA and CDR2 SQIVND (reference sequence). The CDR3 has 15 amino acids. Between the trimmed V and J ends, which lost 7 bases and 4 bases, there was a span of 19 bases. The CDR3 sequence is CASTQVWGESYGYTF. In DNA, the CDR3 is TGTGCCAGTACCCAAGTATGGGGGGAATCCTATGGCTACACCTTC.

J is TRBJ1-1 and V is TRBV3-1 (or the pseudogene TRBV3-2), with D perhaps TRBD1 (5 bases). V lost 0 bases and J 11 bases, leaving 28 bases between the germline ends. CDR3 size: 18 residues. The germline V gene has CDR1 LGHDT and CDR2 YNNKEL (reference sequence). CDR3: CASSQERLGGTYARSAFF. In DNA form, the CDR3 reads TGTGCCAGCAGCCAAGAACGATTGGGAGGGACCTATGCTCGAAGCGCTTTCTTT.

The rearrangement links TRBV10-2 to TRBJ1-5, with D possibly being TRBD1 (6 bases). CDR3 size: 16 residues. The germline CDR1 and CDR2 sequences are WSHSY and SAAADI. Trimming removed 4 bases at V and 5 bases at J, with 18 bases between. CDR3 amino acids: CASSGGRGAEDQPQHF. CDR3 nucleotides: TGCGCCAGCAGTGGGGGACGGGGGGCGGAAGATCAGCCCCAGCATTTT.

This chain connects TRBV2 to TRBJ1-4, with 10 bases that match TRBD1. The trim removed 7 bases at V and 4 bases at J, leaving 6 bases unmatched. This CDR3 comprises 15 residues. Germline CDR1 SNHLY, CDR2 FYNNEI. The chain's CDR3 is CASTRQGADNEKLFF. The CDR3 region has the DNA TGTGCCAGCACCCGACAGGGGGCTGATAATGAAAAACTGTTTTTT.

V is TRBV29-1 and J is TRBJ2-5; D gene ambiguous. This CDR3 is 13 amino acids long. V was trimmed by 2 bases and J by 4 bases, leaving 11 bases between them. CDR1 is SQVTM, CDR2 ANQGSEA, per germline. CDR3 loop: CSVEQSPGETQYF. In nucleotides, the CDR3 is TGCAGCGTTGAACAGAGCCCGGGAGAGACCCAGTACTTC.

This chain uses TRBV19 with TRBJ2-2, with TRBD1 identical over 8 bases. V lost 6 bases, J lost 5 bases, and 11 bases stayed unmatched. Germline loops: CDR1 LNHDA, CDR2 SQIVND (reference sequence). This CDR3 region has 16 residues. The CDR3 protein is CASRGERTGSTGELFF. For the CDR3, the DNA is TGTGCCAGTAGGGGAGAGAGGACAGGGTCGACCGGGGAGCTGTTTTTT.

The DNA for the CDR3 is TGCGCCAGCAGCCTCGATCCCGGGGGGGTCTACAATGAGCAGTTCTTC. Translated, it gives CASSLDPGGVYNEQFF. The V and J genes are TRBV5-1 and TRBJ2-1; TRBD2 matches 8 bases. Looked up from germline, CDR1 is SGHRS and CDR2 is YFSETQ. Losses at the gene ends were 4 bases for V and 3 bases for J; bases not matched to a gene: 9. This CDR3 is built from 16 residues.